A selection of T cell receptor beta chains follows, all from one sample in a study of blood T cell repertoires in COVID-19. Only in-frame clones appear in the TCRdb table, and some are missing; sequencing was by immunoSEQ multiplex PCR. The table shows 170,000 or so clones, with around 79% occurring only once. The sample comprised peripheral blood. Receptor source: a woman between 65 and 79 years old with acute or convalescent COVID-19. The CDR3 runs from the conserved cysteine through the conserved F or W. D genes are given only for firm matches. Clone size, where shown, is once, few, many, or a class for clones that have expanded.

>.|TRBV6-6|TRBD2|TRBJ2-5
CASSSVAGGTQYF
TGTGCCAGCAGTTCCGTCGCGGGGGGGACCCAGTACTTC
>.|TRBV7-3|TRBD1|TRBJ2-2
CASSLTGGANTGELFF
TGTGCCAGCAGCCTTACAGGGGGCGCGAACACCGGGGAGCTGTTTTTT
>.|TRBV3-1/TRBV3-2|.|TRBJ1-5
CASSRDYRVGQPQHF
TGTGCCAGCAGCCGGGACTACAGGGTCGGTCAGCCCCAGCATTTT
>.|TRBV27|.|TRBJ1-1
CASSLDTLGTEAFF
TGTGCCAGCAGTTTGGACACTTTAGGAACTGAAGCTTTCTTT
>few|TRBV20-1|.|TRBJ1-1
CSAKGGTEAFF
TGCAGTGCTAAGGGGGGGACTGAAGCTTTCTTT
>.|TRBV6-5|TRBD1|TRBJ1-5
CASNTGTAFYQPQHF
TGTGCCAGCAACACCGGGACAGCTTTCTATCAGCCCCAGCATTTT
>few|TRBV7-2|TRBD1|TRBJ1-3
CASSTRTGGQGTGNTIYF
TGTGCCAGCAGCACCCGTACCGGAGGACAGGGTACTGGAAACACCATATATTTT
>.|TRBV6-5|.|TRBJ1-1
CASSYPPWQNTEAFF
TGTGCCAGCAGTTACCCCCCATGGCAGAACACTGAAGCTTTCTTT
>.|TRBV10-2|TRBD1|TRBJ2-2
CASSEGTGVTGELFF
TGCGCCAGCAGTGAGGGGACAGGTGTCACCGGGGAGCTGTTTTTT
>.|TRBV18|.|TRBJ1-2
CASSPPEGAGGYTF
TGTGCCAGCTCACCACCGGAAGGGGCAGGTGGCTACACCTTC